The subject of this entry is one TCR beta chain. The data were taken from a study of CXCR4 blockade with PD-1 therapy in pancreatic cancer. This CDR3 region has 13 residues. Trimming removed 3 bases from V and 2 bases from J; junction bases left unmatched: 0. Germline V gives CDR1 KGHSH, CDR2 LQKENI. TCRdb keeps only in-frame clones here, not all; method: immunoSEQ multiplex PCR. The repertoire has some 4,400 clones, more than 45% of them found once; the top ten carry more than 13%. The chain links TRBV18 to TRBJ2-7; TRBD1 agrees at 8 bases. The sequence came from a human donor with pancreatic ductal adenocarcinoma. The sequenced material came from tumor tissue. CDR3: CASSPTGAYEQYF. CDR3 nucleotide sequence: TGTGCCAGCTCACCGACAGGGGCCTACGAGCAGTACTTC.